Listed below are T cell receptor beta chains from one sample, sequenced in a study of T cells in localized non-small cell lung cancer. Measured with immunoSEQ multiplex PCR; TCRdb has only the in-frame clones, and not every one. The sample has roughly 25,000 clones, about 88% seen once. The sequencing here drew on peripheral blood, taken before any cancer treatment. The receptors here all came from a male donor at least 60 years old with stage I squamous cell lung carcinoma. The CDR3 runs from the conserved cysteine through the conserved F or W. The D gene is left open where the match is weak. A clone size is listed for some rows: how often the clone was seen (once, few, many), or a class if it is expanded.

abundance	v_gene	d_gene	j_gene	CDR3aa	CDR3nt
few	TRBV9	NA	TRBJ2-3	CASSVGVRESTDTQYF	TGTGCCAGCAGCGTAGGAGTGAGGGAGTCCACAGATACGCAGTATTTT
NA	TRBV5-1	NA	TRBJ2-3	CASSLVLGSTTDTQYF	TGCGCCAGCAGCTTGGTACTGGGGAGTACCACAGATACGCAGTATTTT
NA	TRBV10-3	NA	TRBJ2-3	CAIGTPSTDTQYF	TGTGCCATCGGGACCCCTAGCACAGATACGCAGTATTTT
NA	TRBV7-2	TRBD2	TRBJ2-2	CASSLSGRGTGELFF	TGTGCCAGCAGCCTTAGCGGGAGGGGGACCGGGGAGCTGTTTTTT
NA	TRBV5-1	TRBD2	TRBJ2-5	CASSPGLAGGFGETQYF	TGCGCCAGCAGCCCCGGACTAGCGGGAGGGTTTGGGGAGACCCAGTACTTC
NA	TRBV5-1	TRBD1	TRBJ2-7	CASSLGDSSYEQYF	TGCGCCAGCAGCTTGGGGGACAGCTCCTACGAGCAGTACTTC
NA	TRBV30	NA	TRBJ2-7	CAWSGREYYEQYF	TGTGCCTGGAGTGGCCGGGAGTACTACGAGCAGTACTTC
NA	TRBV5-4	NA	TRBJ2-2	CASSYKGLVNTGELFF	TGTGCCAGCAGCTACAAGGGGCTCGTCAACACCGGGGAGCTGTTTTTT
NA	TRBV7-2	NA	TRBJ2-2	CASSSGNTGELFF	TGTGCCAGCAGCTCCGGTAACACCGGGGAGCTGTTTTTT
NA	TRBV7-2	TRBD2	TRBJ2-5	CASSLERDPRETQYF	TGTGCCAGCAGCTTGGAGCGGGATCCTCGGGAGACCCAGTACTTC
NA	TRBV14	NA	TRBJ1-1	CASSHLRGGRMNTEAFF	TGTGCCAGCAGCCATCTAAGGGGGGGCAGAATGAACACTGAAGCTTTCTTT
NA	TRBV5-1	NA	TRBJ2-3	CASRGTGSTDTQYF	TGCGCCAGCAGAGGGACGGGTAGCACAGATACGCAGTATTTT
NA	TRBV7-2	TRBD2	TRBJ2-7	CASSPGLAFYEQYF	TGTGCCAGCAGCCCGGGACTAGCCTTTTACGAGCAGTACTTC
NA	TRBV7-2	NA	TRBJ2-7	CASSDGTGPYEQYF	TGTGCCAGCAGCGACGGGACCGGCCCCTACGAGCAGTACTTC
once	TRBV4-1	NA	TRBJ1-4	CASSHPWTETNEKLFF	TGCGCCAGCAGCCATCCCTGGACAGAGACTAATGAAAAACTGTTTTTT
NA	TRBV6-5	TRBD1	TRBJ1-1	CASSWRTGGSEAFF	TGTGCCAGCAGTTGGAGGACAGGGGGCTCTGAAGCTTTCTTT
NA	TRBV7-2	TRBD2	TRBJ2-5	CASRSTGTSGQETQYF	TGTGCCAGCAGATCAACCGGGACTAGCGGACAAGAGACCCAGTACTTC
NA	TRBV25-1	NA	TRBJ2-3	CASSATVNTDTQYF	TGTGCCAGCAGTGCTACAGTCAACACAGATACGCAGTATTTT
NA	TRBV19	NA	TRBJ1-3	CASSKDDRSYGNTIYF	TGTGCCAGTAGTAAGGATGACAGGTCCTATGGAAACACCATATATTTT
NA	TRBV6-5	NA	TRBJ1-2	CASSYGLGRTKDGYTF	TGTGCCAGCAGTTACGGGCTAGGCAGGACAAAAGATGGCTACACCTTC
NA	TRBV4-1	TRBD1	TRBJ2-5	CASSLGDRGKETQYF	TGCGCCAGCAGCCTGGGGGACAGGGGAAAAGAGACCCAGTACTTC
NA	TRBV5-1	TRBD1	TRBJ2-7	CATKGQANSYEQYF	TGCGCCACCAAGGGACAGGCTAACTCCTACGAGCAGTACTTC